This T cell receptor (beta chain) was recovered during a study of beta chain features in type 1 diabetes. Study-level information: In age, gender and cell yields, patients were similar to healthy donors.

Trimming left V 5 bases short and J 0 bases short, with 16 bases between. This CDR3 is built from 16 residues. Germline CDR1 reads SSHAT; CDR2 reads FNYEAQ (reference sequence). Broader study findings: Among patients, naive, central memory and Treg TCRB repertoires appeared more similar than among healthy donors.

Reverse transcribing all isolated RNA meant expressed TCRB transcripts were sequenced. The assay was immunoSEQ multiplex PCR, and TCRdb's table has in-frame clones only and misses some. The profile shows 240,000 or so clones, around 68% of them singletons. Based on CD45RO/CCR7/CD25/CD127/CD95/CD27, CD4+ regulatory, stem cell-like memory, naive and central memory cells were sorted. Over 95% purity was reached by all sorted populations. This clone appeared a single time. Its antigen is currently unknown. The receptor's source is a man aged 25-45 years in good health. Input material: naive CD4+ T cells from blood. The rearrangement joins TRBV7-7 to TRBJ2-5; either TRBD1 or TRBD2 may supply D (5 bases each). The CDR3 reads CASSGAAFGDQETQYF. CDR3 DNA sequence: TGTGCCAGCAGCGGGGCCGCATTCGGGGACCAAGAGACCCAGTACTTC.